This entry lists 9 T cell receptor beta chains sequenced from one sample in a study of spatial heterogeneity in lung cancer. One entry per CDR3 protein, called by TCRdb with MiXCR from the 5' RACE reads. The sample lists tens of thousands of distinct CDR3 sequences; about 4.3% were seen once. This sample's time point: sample taken at primary tumor resection. Without sorting, whole RNA was sequenced from tumor, nontumor lung or frozen PBMC. The sequencing here drew on PBMCs, taken at surgery. The receptors originated from a male donor with early-stage non-small cell lung cancer.

This clonotype was counted many times. CDR3 nucleotide sequence: TGTGCCAGCAGTTTACTGCAGTTCGCCGAGCAGTACTTC. As protein: CASSLLQFAEQYF. The J gene is TRBJ2-7, the V gene TRBV12-3 or TRBV12-4, with unresolved D. The CDR3 runs 13 residues. V lost 2 bases and J lost 6, with 11 bases in between.

In this sample, this clonotype turned up many times. The chain uses TRBV28 and TRBJ2-7; D remains unclear. This CDR3 region has 12 residues. The germline gives CDR1 MDHEN, CDR2 SYDVKM. Trimming stripped 5 bases from V and 5 bases from J, with 10 bases between. CDR3 sequence reads: CASSPRPNEQYF. The CDR3 nucleotides read TGTGCCAGCAGTCCCCGCCCCAACGAGCAGTACTTC.

The chain recombines TRBV20-1 with TRBJ2-1; 8 bases match TRBD2. Trimming took 0 bases from V and 4 from J; bases not matched to a gene: 8. Germline lookup yields CDR1 DFQATT and CDR2 SNEGSKA (reference sequence). CDR3 size: 16 residues. The DNA for the CDR3 is TGCAGTGCTAGAGATGGGAGGCGGGGGGTTTACAATGAGCAGTTCTTC. It is translated as CSARDGRRGVYNEQFF.

This clonotype was detected ten times or more. The genes are TRBV3-1 and TRBJ2-7; TRBD1 is a possible D gene (5 bases). V was shortened by 3 bases and J by 4 bases, with 7 bases between the two germline ends. This CDR3 comprises 12 residues. CDR1 and CDR2 (germline): LGHDT, YNNKEL (reference sequence). The CDR3, as DNA: TGTGCCAGCAGCCAGGCAGGGTACGAGCAGTACTTC. Its protein product is CASSQAGYEQYF.

This clonotype was seen ten or more times. The chain links TRBV5-1 to TRBJ1-6; perhaps TRBD1 as D (6 bases). Deletions cut 0 bases from V and 5 bases from J, with 12 bases between. In germline, CDR1 is SGHRS, CDR2 YFSETQ. The CDR3 is 16 residues long. The CDR3 DNA reads as TGCGCCAGCAGCTTGGTATGGGGGCTCGATAATTCACCCCTCCACTTT. Amino acid sequence: CASSLVWGLDNSPLHF. The variable domain in full, completed from reference TRBV5-1 and TRBJ1-6, reads KAGVTQTPRYLIKTRGQQVTLSCSPISGHRSVSWYQQTPGQGLQFLFEYFSETQRNKGNFPGRFSGRQFSNSRSEMNVSTLELGDSALYLCASSLVWGLDNSPLHFGNGTRLTVT.

This clonotype was seen ten or more times. The chain recombines TRBV28 with TRBJ2-1, with 7 bases aligning to TRBD2. The CDR3 totals 17 residues. V trimming: 2 bases; J trimming: 8 bases; junction bases outside the gene matches: 15. The V gene's germline CDR1 is MDHEN and CDR2 SYDVKM. In DNA form, the CDR3 reads TGTGCCAGCAGTTTAAACCCGAGCGGGATTAGGGGCGATGAGCAGTTCTTC. Translation: CASSLNPSGIRGDEQFF.

This clonotype was counted ten times or more. V usage is TRBV27 and J usage is TRBJ2-7; 10 bases are a match to TRBD2. The CDR3 is made up of 15 amino acids. V lost 5 bases and J lost 4; bases outside the gene matches: 8. The germline gives CDR1 MNHEY, CDR2 SMNVEV (reference sequence). The CDR3 region has the DNA TGTGCCAGCAGTGTGGTAGCGGGAGGCCGATACGAGCAGTACTTC. Amino acid sequence: CASSVVAGGRYEQYF.

This clonotype was seen at least ten times. The rearrangement uses TRBV6-1 and TRBJ1-2; maybe TRBD1 (6 bases). The germline V gene has CDR1 MNHNS and CDR2 SASEGT. The CDR3 length is 13 residues. V was clipped by 1 base and J by 8 bases, with 11 bases between them. CDR3 coding DNA: TGTGCCAGCAGTGAAGAGGCAGGGGACGGCTACACCTTC. Translation: CASSEEAGDGYTF.

V and J are TRBV6-1 and TRBJ2-3; the D gene is possibly TRBD2 (5 bases). The V end lost 4 bases, the J end lost 6 bases, and 17 bases lay between the germline ends. This CDR3 has 15 amino acids. In germline, CDR1 is MNHNS, CDR2 SASEGT. The CDR3 here is CASSAGSVSSDTQYF. CDR3 nucleotides: TGTGCCAGCAGTGCGGGAAGTGTGTCCAGCGATACGCAGTATTTT.